The text below deals with one T cell receptor beta chain. Ten or more counts support this clonotype. There is no known antigen for this receptor. No much larger clone is present one base from it, and per-base qualities are unavailable. The data belong to a study of Graves' ophthalmopathy and Graves' hyperthyroidism (dated by TCRdb to 2016 to 2019). At the level of the whole study: Peripheral blood was collected at initial diagnosis, before any treatment. The study used TCR beta repertoire signatures to distinguish Graves' ophthalmopathy from Graves' hyperthyroidism and to predict progression to ophthalmopathy. In total, over 130 blood samples were TCR-sequenced: some 43 ophthalmopathy, about 75 hyperthyroidism and approximately 17 hyperthyroidism-to-ophthalmopathy patients. To explore V-J signatures that distinguish ophthalmopathy from hyperthyroidism, a discovery set of 100 patients was enrolled, made up of some 41 with ophthalmopathy and 55 to 65 with stable hyperthyroidism. The independent validation cohort included under 20 hyperthyroidism patients plus 17 patients who later progressed from hyperthyroidism to ophthalmopathy. In roughly six hyperthyroidism patients, T-cell repertoires of thyroid tissue and blood were compared. Following sampling, methimazole starting at 30 mg daily was administered to hyperthyroidism patients, and high-dose intravenous methylprednisolone was administered to ophthalmopathy patients. The approximately 100 discovery patients were randomly split 7:3 into training and test sets. The study at large found these results: Sample size was not statistically predetermined, and group allocation was not concealed from the investigators. Ophthalmopathy was separated from stable hyperthyroidism by the 13-signature model with roughly 90% sensitivity and roughly 82% specificity in cross-validation and with 80%/75% in the test set. Most expanded thyroid clonotypes with a frequency above 0.001 also appeared in blood, which suggests that blood repertoires may reflect the immune response in the thyroid. In validation, the model predicted ophthalmopathy progression with less than 71% sensitivity and roughly 72% specificity; eleven to twelve predicted patients were CT-confirmed with GO in a median of 6.5 months.

TCR beta CDR3 regions were amplified from RNA transcripts for repertoire sequencing. The first round was an RT-PCR using HTBI primers with the Qiagen OneStep RT-PCR kit, and this first round was followed by a second-round multiplex PCR, then size selection and purification. Libraries were sequenced paired-end with 100 bp reads on an Illumina HiSeq2000. Concerning the study's data processing: SOAPnuke was used to process the reads, removing any read that contained adapters or uncalled bases, had a mean Phred below 15, or lacked an exact match to the constant primer or identifier. High-quality paired reads were merged with COPE v1.2.5. Each unique nucleotide sequence was defined as a clonotype, and clonotypes were aligned to IMGT TRB V, D and J references with MiTCR v1.1. Analysis was restricted to V-J combinations with a frequency above 0.0001, which covered roughly 99% of repertoires. For each V-J combination, a TCR clonal expansion and chaos score was defined as the ratio of F50 clonal expansion to chaos observed in the TCRdist matrix. Features were reduced by Welch's t-statistics and random forest to over 10 V-J combinations, which fed a naive Bayes classifier. The similarity between thyroid and blood repertoires was quantified using the Morisita-Horn index. TCRdb reprocessing: public reads trimmed at Q25 with fastp, clones called with MiXCR, in-frame beta chains kept. Duplicate CDR3 protein sequences are folded into a single record with the most common DNA and genes. The authors' filters were not applied to this entry. A total of about 16,000 distinct CDR3 sequences appear in this sample, around 46% of them only once. Of the sample, over 25% is held by the ten largest clones.

A patient counted as having stable hyperthyroidism if there was no progression to ophthalmopathy within 18 months of follow-up. Hyperthyroidism patients were newly diagnosed, with disease duration under 2 months, and aged 18 to 65 years. Anyone with other autoimmune diseases, uncontrolled infections, pregnancy or lactation was excluded from the study. Diagnosis was based on clinical symptoms, serum thyroxine, TRAb, thyroid ultrasound and orbital computed tomography. Ficoll-Paque density gradient centrifugation was used to isolate PBMCs from around 10 ml of fresh peripheral blood. Total RNA was extracted with Trizol reagent and quality-checked on an Agilent 2100 Bioanalyzer. Its CDR3 holds 15 amino acids, cysteine through phenylalanine. Only the CDR3 DNA stays, 45 bases, in frame from base 1. V is pruned by 5 bases and J by 3 bases, leaving 5 bases of the junction without a gene match. CDR1 and CDR2, looked up from the germline V gene (reference sequence), are SEHNR and FQNEAQ.

This TCR derives from a woman aged 40 to 50 with stable Graves' hyperthyroidism. Donor details come from another sample of the same person, matched by shared clones. The rearranged chain carries TRBV7-9 and TRBJ1-2; TRBD1 matches 11 bases in the middle. The sequencing input was peripheral blood. The DNA sequence is given as TGTGCCAGCAGCCCTGTGGGACAGGGGGACTATGGCTACACCTTC. Translated, it reads CASSPVGQGDYGYTF.